This T cell receptor beta chain stems from a study of blood T cells in healthy people across ages. General study results and limits: The study found more naive CD4+ cells and higher diversity in long-lived than aged donors. PBMCs were not sorted, which prevented a conclusive comparison of naive versus antigen-experienced cells.

CDR1 is LNHNV and CDR2 is YYDKDF in the germline V gene (reference sequence). The length of the CDR3 is 13 residues. Trimming removed 7 bases from V and 5 bases from J, with 12 bases in between. Note on this clonotype: Its target is unknown.

Primers used in a second PCR of about 7 to 12 cycles were a sample-barcoded 5' primer and a J-beta primer mix. A minimum of 2.5 million CDR3-containing paired-end reads was obtained for each sample. Using its own MiXCR run on the 5' RACE reads, TCRdb lists one record per CDR3 protein. The sample carries around 1,500,000 distinct CDR3 sequences, 28% recorded once. Each donor had around 10 milliliters of peripheral blood drawn. Sequences were obtained from blood. This rearrangement joins TRBV15 to TRBJ1-5; TRBD1 is a possible D gene (6 bases). This TCR was sampled from a woman in her twenties or thirties in good health. The CDR3 DNA reads as TGTGCCACCACACAGGGAGGCGATCAGCCCCAGCATTTT. Protein sequence: CATTQGGDQPQHF.